Presented here are 5 T cell receptor beta chains from one specimen sequenced in a study of T cell changes during pregnancy in multiple sclerosis. The data were produced by immunoSEQ multiplex PCR, yet TCRdb's version contains in-frame clones alone and is incomplete. The sample holds 30,000 to 45,000 clones, just over 90% seen once. The sample consisted of CD4+ T cells from peripheral blood mononuclear cells, taken after pregnancy. The origin of the receptors is a female donor with multiple sclerosis, enrolled in a pregnancy study.

The V gene is TRBV9, the J gene TRBJ2-3; TRBD1 aligns across 8 bases. The V gene end was trimmed by 3 bases and the J gene end by 0 bases; junction bases not matched to a gene: 3. Germline loops: CDR1 SGDLS, CDR2 YYNGEE. The CDR3 is 15 residues long. The CDR3 spells CASSATGASTDTQYF. The CDR3 DNA reads TGTGCCAGCAGCGCGACAGGGGCTAGCACAGATACGCAGTATTTT.

The chain is built from TRBV7-2 and TRBJ2-3, with D possibly TRBD1 on 5 matching bases. Trimming stripped 2 bases from V and 5 bases from J, with 11 bases between. Germline V gives CDR1 SGHTA, CDR2 FQGNSA. The CDR3 runs 14 residues. CDR3 protein: CASSLTRVGDTQYF. DNA of the CDR3: TGTGCCAGCAGCTTAACCAGGGTGGGAGATACGCAGTATTTT. The complete variable domain, with remaining parts taken from reference TRBV7-2 and TRBJ2-3, reads GAGVSQSPSNKVTEKGKDVELRCDPISGHTALYWYRQSLGQGLEFLIYFQGNSAPDKSGLPSDRFSAERTGGSVSTLTIQRTQQEDSAVYLCASSLTRVGDTQYFGPGTRLTVL.

The chain uses TRBV11-2 and TRBJ1-2, with D tentatively TRBD1 (6 bases). With 3 bases removed from V and 2 bases from J, the gap between germline ends came to 16 bases. Germline V gives CDR1 SGHAT, CDR2 FQNNGV. The CDR3 runs 16 residues. This chain's CDR3 is CASSLGGAGFNYGYTF. CDR3 DNA sequence: TGTGCCAGCAGCTTGGGGGGGGCAGGCTTCAACTATGGCTACACCTTC.

V and J are TRBV7-6 and TRBJ2-1; 9 nucleotides agree with TRBD1. The CDR3 sequence is 16 residues long. Germline assignment: CDR1 SGHVS and CDR2 FNYEAQ. With V trimmed by 4 bases and J by 4 bases, 8 bases remained unmatched. CDR3 region: CASSSLDRGFYNEQFF. Here the CDR3 DNA reads TGTGCCAGCAGCTCCCTTGACAGGGGGTTTTACAATGAGCAGTTCTTC.

V and J are TRBV2 and TRBJ2-3; 9 nucleotides agree with TRBD2. V trimming: 1 base; J trimming: 3 bases; junction bases outside the gene matches: 2. There are 15 residues in the CDR3. Per the germline V gene, CDR1 is SNHLY and CDR2 is FYNNEI. CDR3 amino acids: CASSEVAGVTDTQYF. The CDR3 DNA sequence: TGTGCCAGCAGTGAAGTAGCGGGAGTAACAGATACGCAGTATTTT.